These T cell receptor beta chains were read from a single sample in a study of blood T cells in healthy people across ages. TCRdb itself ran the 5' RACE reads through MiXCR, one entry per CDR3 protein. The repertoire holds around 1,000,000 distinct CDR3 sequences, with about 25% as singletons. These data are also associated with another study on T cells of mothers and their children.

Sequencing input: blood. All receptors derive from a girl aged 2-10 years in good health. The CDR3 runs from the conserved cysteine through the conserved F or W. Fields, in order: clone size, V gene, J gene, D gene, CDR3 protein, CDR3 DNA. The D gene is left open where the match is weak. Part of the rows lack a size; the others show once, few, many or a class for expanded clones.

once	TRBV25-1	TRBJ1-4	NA	CASRRRDNEKLFF	TGTGCCAGCAGGAGGCGGGACAATGAAAAACTGTTTTTT
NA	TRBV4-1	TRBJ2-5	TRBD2	CASSLEGGSGNRWETQYF	TGCGCCAGCAGCCTAGAAGGGGGTAGCGGGAACAGATGGGAGACCCAGTACTTC
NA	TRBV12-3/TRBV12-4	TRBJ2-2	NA	CASSGDGNTGELFF	TGTGCCAGCAGCGGGGACGGGAACACCGGGGAGCTGTTTTTT
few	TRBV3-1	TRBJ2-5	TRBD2	CASTISGSLQETQYF	TGTGCCAGCACCATTAGCGGGAGTCTCCAAGAGACCCAGTACTTC
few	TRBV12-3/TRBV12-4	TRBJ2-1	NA	CASSQVSEQFF	TGTGCCAGCAGCCAGGTTTCTGAGCAGTTCTTC
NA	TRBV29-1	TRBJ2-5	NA	CSVVLRSASETQYF	TGCAGCGTTGTACTCAGGTCAGCTTCGGAGACCCAGTACTTC
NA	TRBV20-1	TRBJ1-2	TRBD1	CSARTGRNGYTF	TGCAGTGCGCGGACAGGGCGGAATGGCTACACCTTC
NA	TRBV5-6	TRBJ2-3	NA	CASSVVGRTDTQYF	TGTGCCAGCAGTGTCGTGGGTCGCACAGATACGCAGTATTTT
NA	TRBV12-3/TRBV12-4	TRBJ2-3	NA	CASSLGGTGTDTQYF	TGTGCCAGCAGTTTAGGTGGGACTGGCACAGATACGCAGTATTTT
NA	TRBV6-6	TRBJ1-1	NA	CAISLGRTEAFF	TGTGCCATATCACTGGGGCGAACTGAAGCTTTCTTT
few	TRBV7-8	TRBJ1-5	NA	CASSLSTDDQPQHF	TGTGCCAGCAGCTTGTCGACAGACGACCAGCCCCAGCATTTT
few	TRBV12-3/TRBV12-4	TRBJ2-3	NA	CASSPELGNFYTDTQYF	TGTGCCAGCAGTCCGGAACTAGGCAACTTTTACACAGATACGCAGTATTTT
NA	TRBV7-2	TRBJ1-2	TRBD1	CASSYTGALNYGYTF	TGTGCCAGCAGCTACACAGGGGCCCTCAACTATGGCTACACCTTC
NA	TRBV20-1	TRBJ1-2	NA	CSAPVPGYGYTF	TGCAGTGCCCCAGTACCTGGCTATGGCTACACCTTC
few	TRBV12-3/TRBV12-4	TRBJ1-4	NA	CASSSDRTTNEKLFF	TGTGCCAGCAGCTCGGACAGAACAACTAATGAAAAACTGTTTTTT
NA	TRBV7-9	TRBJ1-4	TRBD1	CASSTTRGTGDGKLFF	TGTGCCAGCAGTACCACGCGAGGGACAGGGGACGGAAAACTGTTTTTT
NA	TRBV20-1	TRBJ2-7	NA	CSAADGTSYEQYF	TGCAGTGCTGCGGACGGGACTTCCTACGAGCAGTACTTC
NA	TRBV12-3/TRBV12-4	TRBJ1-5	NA	CASSEGFSNQPQHF	TGTGCCAGCAGTGAGGGTTTTAGCAATCAGCCCCAGCATTTT
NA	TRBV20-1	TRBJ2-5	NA	CSARTRWQETQYF	TGCAGTGCTAGAACAAGATGGCAAGAGACCCAGTACTTC
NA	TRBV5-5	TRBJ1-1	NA	CASIPFGNTEAFF	TGTGCCAGCATCCCCTTTGGAAACACTGAAGCTTTCTTT
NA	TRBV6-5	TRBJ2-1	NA	CASSYSTPIYDNEQFF	TGTGCCAGCAGTTACTCGACCCCAATTTATGACAATGAGCAGTTCTTC
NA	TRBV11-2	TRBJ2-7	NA	CASSLGAAVEQYF	TGTGCCAGCAGCTTAGGGGCCGCCGTCGAGCAGTACTTC
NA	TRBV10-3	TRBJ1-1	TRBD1	CAISPTGGDTEAFF	TGTGCCATCAGCCCCACAGGGGGGGACACTGAAGCTTTCTTT
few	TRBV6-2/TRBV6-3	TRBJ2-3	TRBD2	CASTFSGGDTDTQYF	TGTGCCAGCACCTTTAGCGGGGGGGACACAGATACGCAGTATTTT
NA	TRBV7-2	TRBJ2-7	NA	CASSLNIRDYEQYF	TGTGCCAGCAGCTTAAATATCAGAGACTACGAGCAGTACTTC
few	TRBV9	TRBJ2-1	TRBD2	CASSVGGLVGRNEQFF	TGTGCCAGCAGCGTGGGAGGACTAGTTGGGAGGAATGAGCAGTTCTTC
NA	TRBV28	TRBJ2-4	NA	CASSSQGTKNIQYF	TGTGCCAGCAGTTCCCAGGGGACCAAAAACATTCAGTACTTC
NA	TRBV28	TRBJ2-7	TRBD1	CASSLGRQGGSYEQYF	TGTGCCAGCAGTTTAGGGAGACAGGGTGGCTCCTACGAGCAGTACTTC
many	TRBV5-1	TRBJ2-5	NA	CASSLTGGRQETQYF	TGCGCCAGCAGCTTGACCGGCGGGCGTCAAGAGACCCAGTACTTC
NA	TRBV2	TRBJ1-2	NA	CASSEGLRRHDGYTF	TGTGCCAGCAGTGAAGGTTTGCGGAGGCATGACGGCTACACCTTC
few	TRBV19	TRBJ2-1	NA	CASSIDRTAYNNEQFF	TGTGCCAGTAGTATAGATCGGACTGCCTACAACAATGAGCAGTTCTTC
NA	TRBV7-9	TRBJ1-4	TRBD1	CASRPRQGSNEKLFF	TGTGCCAGCAGGCCAAGACAGGGATCTAATGAAAAACTGTTTTTT
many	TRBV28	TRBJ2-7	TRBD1	CASSSVRDRGLYEQYF	TGTGCCAGCAGTTCTGTCCGGGACAGGGGTCTCTACGAGCAGTACTTC
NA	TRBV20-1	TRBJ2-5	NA	CSARPLLLAGETQYF	TGCAGTGCTAGACCGTTATTATTAGCAGGAGAGACCCAGTACTTC
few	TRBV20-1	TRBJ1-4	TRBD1	CSARGTGDEKLFF	TGCAGTGCTAGAGGGACAGGGGATGAAAAACTGTTTTTT
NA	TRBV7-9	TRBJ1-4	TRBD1	CASFAGGDEKLFF	TGTGCCAGCTTCGCAGGGGGAGATGAAAAACTGTTTTTT
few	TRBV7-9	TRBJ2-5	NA	CASSLRLPGRGETQYF	TGTGCCAGCAGCTTACGATTACCAGGCCGGGGAGAGACCCAGTACTTC
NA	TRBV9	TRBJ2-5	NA	CASSGQQGTQYF	TGTGCCAGCAGCGGACAACAGGGCACCCAGTACTTC
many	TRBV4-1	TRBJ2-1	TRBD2	CASSQVSAGGPSYNEQFF	TGCGCCAGCAGCCAAGTTTCAGCGGGAGGCCCCTCCTACAATGAGCAGTTCTTC
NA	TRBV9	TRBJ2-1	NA	CASSRDSPNEQFF	TGTGCCAGCAGCAGAGACAGTCCCAATGAGCAGTTCTTC
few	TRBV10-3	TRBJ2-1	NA	CAISALQGNEQFF	TGTGCCATCAGTGCGCTACAGGGCAATGAGCAGTTCTTC
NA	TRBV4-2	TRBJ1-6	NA	CASSQEPSGFVNSPLHF	TGTGCCAGCAGCCAAGAACCAAGCGGTTTTGTTAATTCACCCCTCCACTTT
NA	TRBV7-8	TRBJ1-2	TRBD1	CASTEQGNYDYTF	TGTGCCAGCACGGAACAGGGGAACTATGACTACACCTTC
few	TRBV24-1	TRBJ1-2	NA	CATSDERPGVRGGYTF	TGTGCCACCAGTGATGAACGTCCAGGGGTGCGGGGCGGCTACACCTTC
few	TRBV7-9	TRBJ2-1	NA	CASSSNLAPSYNEQFF	TGTGCCAGCAGCTCCAATCTAGCGCCCTCCTACAATGAGCAGTTCTTC